The rows below give T cell receptor beta chains drawn from one sample of a study of early T cells in non-severe SARS-CoV-2 infection. TCRdb fed the 5' RACE reads into MiXCR, producing one record per CDR3 protein. The table includes about 50,000 distinct CDR3 sequences, roughly 15% detected once. The sequencing used whole blood, collected at baseline. These receptor sequences come from an adult who was a healthcare worker with PCR-confirmed SARS-CoV-2 infection or an uninfected control (not recorded which). CDR3s include the opening cysteine and the closing phenylalanine or tryptophan. A D gene is named only where the DNA matches it firmly. Clone size is stated in some rows and not others, as once, few, many or a class when expanded.

d_call	v_call	clone_size	j_call	cdr3_aa	cdr3_nt
TRBD2	TRBV5-6	.	TRBJ2-1	CASSSSRLAGYYNEQFF	TGTGCCAGCAGCTCCTCTCGACTAGCGGGGTACTACAATGAGCAGTTCTTC
.	TRBV19	few	TRBJ2-1	CASTPQGLFNEQFF	TGTGCCAGTACCCCCCAGGGACTCTTTAATGAGCAGTTCTTC
.	TRBV18	.	TRBJ2-1	CASSPMVTRVGGEQFF	TGTGCCAGCTCACCTATGGTCACCAGGGTTGGGGGTGAGCAGTTCTTC
.	TRBV4-1	few	TRBJ2-7	CASSQPTGNRYEQYF	TGCGCCAGCAGCCAGCCGACTGGAAATAGGTACGAGCAGTACTTC
.	TRBV6-1	few	TRBJ2-1	CASSEGIGARYNEQFF	TGTGCCAGCAGTGAAGGGATCGGGGCCCGTTACAATGAGCAGTTCTTC
TRBD2	TRBV12-3/TRBV12-4	many	TRBJ2-7	CASSPRRASGSYEQYF	TGTGCCAGCAGTCCCCGTAGGGCTAGCGGGAGCTACGAGCAGTACTTC
.	TRBV7-2	.	TRBJ2-3	CASSLSRDQDTQYF	TGTGCCAGCAGCTTATCCCGGGACCAAGATACGCAGTATTTT
TRBD1	TRBV19	.	TRBJ2-7	CASRNLGTGLHEQYF	TGTGCCAGTAGGAACCTCGGGACAGGACTGCACGAGCAGTACTTC
TRBD1	TRBV6-6	few	TRBJ2-5	CASKSGGKETQYF	TGTGCCAGCAAGTCAGGGGGTAAAGAGACCCAGTACTTC
.	TRBV4-1	.	TRBJ2-7	CASSQGGRAGSYEQYF	TGCGCCAGCAGCCAAGGCGGCAGGGCCGGCTCCTACGAGCAGTACTTC
.	TRBV7-9	.	TRBJ2-1	CASSLLGDEQFF	TGTGCCAGCAGCTTACTAGGGGATGAGCAGTTCTTC
TRBD1	TRBV3-1	.	TRBJ1-5	CASSLATGKGPQHF	TGTGCCAGCAGCCTCGCGACAGGGAAGGGACCCCAGCATTTT
TRBD1	TRBV12-3/TRBV12-4	.	TRBJ1-5	CASSLVTGGFSNQPQHF	TGTGCCAGCAGTTTAGTAACAGGGGGATTTTCCAATCAGCCCCAGCATTTT
TRBD2	TRBV6-5	.	TRBJ2-1	CASSYFPPGLRGYNEQFF	TGTGCCAGCAGTTACTTTCCCCCGGGACTACGGGGATACAATGAGCAGTTCTTC
.	TRBV7-9	.	TRBJ1-1	CASSPVRGWNTEAFF	TGTGCCAGCAGCCCCGTTCGGGGGTGGAACACTGAAGCTTTCTTT
TRBD1	TRBV11-2	few	TRBJ2-7	CASSTGQGPYEQYF	TGTGCCAGCAGCACAGGACAGGGACCCTACGAGCAGTACTTC
.	TRBV6-5	many	TRBJ1-2	CASSYGTSYGYTF	TGTGCCAGCAGTTACGGGACCTCCTATGGCTACACCTTC
TRBD2	TRBV5-1	many	TRBJ2-2	CASSFTAGGPTGELFF	TGCGCCAGCAGCTTCACGGCGGGAGGGCCCACCGGGGAGCTGTTTTTT
.	TRBV6-5	few	TRBJ1-1	CASTYTEAFF	TGTGCCAGCACCTACACTGAAGCTTTCTTT
.	TRBV20-1	.	TRBJ2-1	CSATSLDPGSYNEQFF	TGCAGTGCTACATCACTTGACCCGGGCTCCTACAATGAGCAGTTCTTC
.	TRBV18	many	TRBJ2-3	CASSPPTERTDTQYF	TGTGCCAGCTCACCCCCGACAGAGAGGACAGATACGCAGTATTTT
.	TRBV27	many	TRBJ2-2	CASYRELFF	TGTGCCAGCTACCGGGAGCTGTTTTTT
.	TRBV3-1	.	TRBJ2-5	CASSQDVSTSQETQYF	TGTGCCAGCAGCCAAGATGTTAGTACTTCCCAAGAGACCCAGTACTTC
.	TRBV5-5	few	TRBJ2-4	CASSFRSGDIQYF	TGTGCCAGCAGCTTCCGTTCAGGTGACATTCAGTACTTC
TRBD1	TRBV11-2	few	TRBJ2-5	CASSFRTGGGETQYF	TGTGCCAGCAGCTTCCGGACAGGGGGCGGAGAGACCCAGTACTTC
TRBD2	TRBV7-6	.	TRBJ2-1	CASSFLAGGYDNEQFF	TGTGCCAGCAGCTTTTTAGCGGGGGGGTATGACAATGAGCAGTTCTTC
TRBD1	TRBV11-2	.	TRBJ2-1	CASRPNSVRGRLGEQFF	TGTGCCAGCAGGCCTAATAGCGTCAGGGGGCGGTTGGGTGAGCAGTTCTTC
.	TRBV29-1	.	TRBJ2-7	CSAVQGLSLTGYGQYF	TGCAGCGCCGTTCAAGGTTTGAGCCTCACAGGGTACGGGCAGTACTTC
TRBD2	TRBV4-2	.	TRBJ2-1	CASSPLTLAGADNEQFF	TGTGCCAGCAGCCCCTTAACTTTAGCGGGAGCCGACAATGAGCAGTTCTTC
TRBD2	TRBV9	.	TRBJ2-1	CASSVGPLAGAHNEQFF	TGTGCCAGCAGCGTCGGTCCCCTAGCGGGAGCTCACAATGAGCAGTTCTTC
.	TRBV6-5	few	TRBJ1-2	CASSPRQTYGYTF	TGTGCCAGCAGCCCCCGACAGACTTATGGCTACACCTTC
.	TRBV12-3/TRBV12-4	.	TRBJ2-1	CASSLGPTEQFF	TGTGCCAGCAGTTTAGGGCCCACTGAGCAGTTCTTC
TRBD2	TRBV5-1	.	TRBJ2-1	CASSLRTSGNNEQFF	TGCGCCAGCAGCTTGAGGACTAGCGGGAACAATGAGCAGTTCTTC
.	TRBV5-5	many	TRBJ2-1	CASSLGPLNEQFF	TGTGCCAGCAGCCTGGGACCCCTCAATGAGCAGTTCTTC
.	TRBV6-6	few	TRBJ2-3	CASWPGWRTDTQYF	TGTGCCAGCTGGCCCGGCTGGCGCACAGATACGCAGTATTTT
.	TRBV29-1	many	TRBJ2-1	CSVGADSYNEQFF	TGCAGCGTTGGAGCGGACTCCTACAATGAGCAGTTCTTC
.	TRBV27	.	TRBJ1-1	CASSFGGGLWNTEAFF	TGTGCCAGCAGTTTTGGCGGGGGGTTATGGAACACTGAAGCTTTCTTT
TRBD1	TRBV7-6	many	TRBJ2-5	CASSIRQGVNQETQYF	TGTGCCAGCAGCATCAGACAGGGTGTAAACCAAGAGACCCAGTACTTC
.	TRBV9	.	TRBJ2-3	CASTRTTDTDTQYF	TGTGCCAGCACCAGGACAACAGACACAGATACGCAGTATTTT
.	TRBV4-2	.	TRBJ1-4	CASSQFEKLFF	TGTGCCAGCAGCCAATTTGAAAAACTGTTTTTT
.	TRBV29-1	few	TRBJ2-5	CSVEGTEETQYF	TGCAGCGTTGAGGGTACTGAAGAGACCCAGTACTTC
TRBD2	TRBV20-1	.	TRBJ2-1	CSASPRGGSYNEQFF	TGCAGTGCTAGTCCCCGGGGGGGCTCCTACAATGAGCAGTTCTTC
TRBD2	TRBV29-1	.	TRBJ2-1	CSVGGLAGEFAYNEQFF	TGCAGCGTTGGAGGACTAGCGGGAGAGTTCGCCTACAATGAGCAGTTCTTC
TRBD1	TRBV7-9	few	TRBJ1-1	CASSLEGQGEAFF	TGTGCCAGCAGCTTAGAAGGACAGGGAGAAGCTTTCTTT
TRBD1	TRBV5-1	.	TRBJ2-1	CASSLGYGTGSNEQFF	TGCGCCAGCAGCTTGGGGTACGGGACAGGGTCAAATGAGCAGTTCTTC
TRBD1	TRBV4-1	.	TRBJ2-7	CASSQGQVSVYEQYF	TGCGCCAGCAGCCAGGGACAGGTTAGCGTCTACGAGCAGTACTTC
.	TRBV20-1	.	TRBJ1-1	CSAREGGMNTEAFF	TGCAGTGCTAGAGAGGGCGGGATGAACACTGAAGCTTTCTTT
.	TRBV2	many	TRBJ2-1	CASSDGGFGEQFF	TGTGCCAGCAGTGATGGGGGCTTTGGGGAGCAGTTCTTC
.	TRBV20-1	.	TRBJ2-3	CSARGGFATDTQYF	TGCAGTGCTAGAGGGGGATTCGCCACAGATACGCAGTATTTT
.	TRBV7-8	.	TRBJ2-1	CASSIGTGGSNEQFF	TGTGCCAGCAGCATCGGGACTGGGGGGAGCAATGAGCAGTTCTTC
TRBD1	TRBV20-1	medium-sized	TRBJ1-1	CSARGTGDTEAFF	TGCAGTGCTAGAGGGACAGGGGACACTGAAGCTTTCTTT
TRBD1	TRBV7-6	.	TRBJ2-7	CASSLSGQGVYEQYF	TGTGCCAGCAGCTTAAGTGGACAGGGAGTCTACGAGCAGTACTTC
TRBD2	TRBV5-1	few	TRBJ2-1	CASSLAGLAGESEQFF	TGCGCCAGCAGCTTGGCCGGACTAGCGGGGGAGAGTGAGCAGTTCTTC
.	TRBV2	medium-sized	TRBJ2-1	CASSEWWGSDNEQFF	TGTGCCAGCAGTGAATGGTGGGGAAGCGACAATGAGCAGTTCTTC
TRBD1	TRBV5-1	.	TRBJ2-1	CASSPGQGTYNEQFF	TGCGCCAGCAGCCCCGGACAGGGGACTTACAATGAGCAGTTCTTC